Presented here are 2 T cell receptor beta chains from one specimen sequenced in a study of T cells in Graves' hyperthyroidism and ophthalmopathy (dated by TCRdb to between 2017 and 2020). Libraries came from multiplex PCR. Instrument on record: Illumina HiSeq 2000. Amplification of TCR beta CDR3 regions was carried out from RNA transcripts. The TCR CDR3 was subjected to a first round of RT-PCR using the HTBI primer set and the Qiagen OneStep RT-PCR kit. The public reads were reprocessed in TCRdb via fastp at Q25 and MiXCR, keeping in-frame beta chains. When rows share a CDR3 protein, they turn into one entry using the most common DNA and genes. This sample has 660,000 or so distinct CDR3 sequences in its table, and about 45% of those were observed once. About 7% of the sample rests with the top ten. The sequenced sample was peripheral blood or thyroid tissue (not recorded which). The receptors derive from an adult man with Graves' disease, either hyperthyroidism or ophthalmopathy (not recorded which).

This chain uses TRBV29-1 with TRBJ1-1; 8 positions agree with TRBD1. V shed 8 bases and J 11 bases; nucleotides not matched to a gene: 13. The CDR3 spans 12 residues. Germline lookup yields CDR1 SQVTM and CDR2 ANQGSEA. The CDR3 sequence: CSLDSGGFDAFF. CDR3 in DNA: TGCAGCTTAGATTCAGGGGGCTTTGACGCTTTCTTT.

The chain couples TRBV6-5 to TRBJ2-7; weak D call: TRBD1 (6 bases). Germline assignment: CDR1 MNHEY and CDR2 SVGAGI. Trimming shortened V by 6 bases and J by 6 bases, and 12 bases separated the two germline ends. The CDR3 contains 12 residues. Here the CDR3 reads CASSRGSGEQYF. The CDR3 nucleotides read TGTGCCAGCAGCAGGGGATCAGGCGAGCAGTACTTC.